One and the same sample provided the 21 T cell receptor beta chains below, sequenced in a study of blood T cell repertoires in COVID-19 (dated by TCRdb to 2018 to 2020). Libraries were built with the immunoSEQ multiplex PCR assay. What TCRdb holds here is the immuneACCESS table cut down to in-frame rearrangements. Part of the clones is not present; checked against another copy, under half of the missing clones reflect an unresolved V gene, and the others are unexplained. In this sample the table shows about 250,000 clones, about 80% of which occur a single time. The ten largest make up less than 5.5% of the sample. The sample was peripheral blood. Receptor source: a man aged 45-65 years with active or convalescent COVID-19.

V usage is TRBV7-9 and J usage is TRBJ1-1, with D possibly matching TRBD1 (6 bases). V lost 5 bases and J 1 base, leaving 17 bases between the germline ends. Germline CDR1 and CDR2: SEHNR and FQNEAQ (reference sequence). The CDR3 contains 16 residues. CDR3 loop: CASSPGGGRRNTEAFF. The CDR3 nucleotides read TGTGCCAGCAGCCCCGGCGGGGGGCGTCGGAACACTGAAGCTTTCTTT.

This rearrangement joins TRBV6-1 to TRBJ1-4; D call uncertain. The germline gives CDR1 MNHNS, CDR2 SASEGT. V lost 1 base to trimming and J lost 8 bases, with 11 bases between them. The CDR3 has 14 amino acids. CDR3: CASSEVTTGEKLFF. CDR3 nucleotide sequence: TGTGCCAGCAGTGAAGTAACTACCGGGGAAAAACTGTTTTTT.

The V call is TRBV7-3, the J call TRBJ2-3; 7 nucleotides match TRBD1. Germline V gives CDR1 SGHTA, CDR2 FQGTGA. The CDR3 is 14 residues long. The V and J ends lost 4 bases and 4 bases, in that order; junction bases with no gene match: 5. CDR3 DNA: TGTGCCAGCAGCTCGACAGGGTTTTCAGATACGCAGTATTTT. Its protein product is CASSSTGFSDTQYF.

The V gene is TRBV28, the J gene TRBJ2-1, with a tentative D call TRBD2 (5 bases). With 3 bases removed from V and 0 bases from J, the gap between germline ends came to 12 bases. The CDR3 consists of 16 residues. Germline lookup yields CDR1 MDHEN and CDR2 SYDVKM. Here the CDR3 DNA reads TGTGCCAGCAGTTTGGGGAGCAGAGGCTCCTACAATGAGCAGTTCTTC. It specifies CASSLGSRGSYNEQFF.

This chain links TRBV5-1 with TRBJ2-3; TRBD1 aligns across 7 bases. The germline V gene has CDR1 SGHRS and CDR2 YFSETQ. Trimming cost V 3 bases and J 5 bases; bases outside gene matches: 6. The CDR3 has 14 residues. This CDR3 is CASSSGTVKDTQYF. In nucleotides, the CDR3 is TGCGCCAGCAGCTCCGGGACAGTGAAAGATACGCAGTATTTT.

The chain combines TRBV5-6 with TRBJ2-2; 9 bases are shared with TRBD1. This CDR3 region has 14 residues. Trimming took 4 bases from V and 3 from J; bases not matched to a gene: 1. Germline V gene sequence: CDR1 SGHDT, CDR2 YYEEEE. DNA for the CDR3: TGTGCCAGCAGCCGGGACAGGGACACCGGGGAGCTGTTTTTT. This encodes CASSRDRDTGELFF.

This chain links TRBV30 with TRBJ2-7; a possible D gene is TRBD1 (6 bases). Trimming cost V 2 bases and J 4 bases, with 9 bases left between them. The length of the CDR3 is 12 residues. The germline V gene encodes CDR1 GTSNPN and CDR2 SVGIG (reference sequence). CDR3 nucleotides: TGTGCCTGGAGTCAGCAGGGGTACGAGCAGTACTTC. This gives the protein CAWSQQGYEQYF.

This chain uses TRBV5-1 with TRBJ1-4, with 9 positions matching TRBD1. The CDR3 spans 16 residues. The J segment lost 5 bases and the V segment lost 0 bases, leaving 5 bases of the junction unmatched. Germline CDR1 SGHRS, CDR2 YFSETQ. The CDR3 bases are TGCGCCAGCAGCTTGGGGGACAGGGAAGGAAATGAAAAACTGTTTTTT. Amino acids: CASSLGDREGNEKLFF. Full variable domain (outside the CDR3, taken from reference TRBV5-1 and TRBJ1-4): KAGVTQTPRYLIKTRGQQVTLSCSPISGHRSVSWYQQTPGQGLQFLFEYFSETQRNKGNFPGRFSGRQFSNSRSEMNVSTLELGDSALYLCASSLGDREGNEKLFFGSGTQLSVL.

This clone was seen a single time. This chain joins TRBV7-6 and TRBJ2-3; 10 bases are a match to TRBD1. CDR3 length: 14 residues. Per germline, CDR1 SGHVS and CDR2 FNYEAQ. After removal of 1 base from V and 5 bases from J, the junction contained 0 bases not matched to a gene. The CDR3 DNA reads TGTGCCAGCAGCTTAGGGACAGGGGGAGATACGCAGTATTTT. Amino acid sequence: CASSLGTGGDTQYF.

V and J are TRBV5-4 and TRBJ2-3, with 13 bases identical to TRBD2. The ends lost 0 bases at V and 14 bases at J; junction bases unmatched: 15. The germline V gene encodes CDR1 SGHNT and CDR2 YYREEE (reference sequence). The CDR3 contains 17 residues. In DNA, the CDR3 is TGTGCCAGCAGCTTGGCCCGGGGGGGACTAGCGGGGCGCGGCCCGTATTTT. Its translation is CASSLARGGLAGRGPYF.

The J gene is TRBJ1-6, the V gene TRBV21-1; the table's D call TRBD1 went unverified against the DNA. TRBV21-1 is an annotated pseudogene. The CDR3 runs 11 residues. CDR3 sequence reads: CATIRNSPLHF. The DNA for the CDR3 is TGTGCCACCATCAGGAATTCACCCCTCCACTTT.

The chain links TRBV7-2 to TRBJ1-6, with 7 bases that match TRBD1. V lost 11 bases to trimming and J lost 2 bases; unmatched junction nucleotides: 6. The CDR3 consists of 14 residues. CDR1 is SGHTA, CDR2 FQGNSA, per germline. This CDR3 is CAGGTEAYNSPLHF. The CDR3 nucleotides read TGTGCCGGAGGGACAGAGGCCTATAATTCACCCCTCCACTTT.

This chain connects TRBV27 to TRBJ2-1, with unresolved D. The ends were cut back, 8 bases at V and 2 bases at J, with 7 bases in the middle. Germline assignment: CDR1 MNHEY and CDR2 SMNVEV (reference sequence). The length of the CDR3 is 12 residues. CDR3 DNA sequence: TGTGCCAGCTCGAGGCCCTACAATGAGCAGTTCTTC. Encoded protein: CASSRPYNEQFF.

This chain uses TRBV21-1 with TRBJ1-1. TRBV21-1 is flagged as a pseudogene. This CDR3 comprises 16 residues. The CDR3 nucleotides read TGTGCCAGCAGCAAAGATAGTTTTTCGGGATACACTGAAGCTTTCTTT. Translating gives CASSKDSFSGYTEAFF.

The chain carries TRBV30 and TRBJ1-1; maybe TRBD1 (5 bases). Trimming removed 3 bases at V and 3 bases at J, with 17 bases between. The germline V gene encodes CDR1 GTSNPN and CDR2 SVGIG (reference sequence). The CDR3 sequence is 15 residues long. The CDR3: CAWSSQGLGYTEAFF. The CDR3, as DNA: TGTGCCTGGAGCTCCCAGGGCCTTGGGTACACTGAAGCTTTCTTT. The full variable domain, in which reference TRBV30 and TRBJ1-1 provide the parts outside the CDR3, is SQTIHQWPATLVQPVGSPLSLECTVEGTSNPNLYWYRQAAGRGLQLLFYSVGIGQISSEVPQNLSASRPQDRQFILSSKKLLLSDSGFYLCAWSSQGLGYTEAFFGQGTRLTVV.

The V and J genes are TRBV5-1 and TRBJ2-2, with 11 bases identical to TRBD2. CDR3 length: 18 amino acids. Trimming removed 1 base from V and 0 bases from J; junction bases left unmatched: 5. Per the germline V gene, CDR1 is SGHRS and CDR2 is YFSETQ. CDR3 in amino acids: CASSLTLAGESNTGELFF. The CDR3 DNA sequence: TGCGCCAGCAGCTTGACACTAGCGGGGGAATCGAACACCGGGGAGCTGTTTTTT.

This sequence joins TRBV7-3 and TRBJ1-1; no clear D gene. This CDR3 region has 13 residues. V was pared by 6 bases and J by 1 base, with 9 bases between. Germline CDR1 and CDR2: SGHTA and FQGTGA. The CDR3 spells CASSPEKNTEAFF. For the CDR3, the DNA is TGTGCCAGCAGTCCGGAGAAGAACACTGAAGCTTTCTTT.

The chain is built from TRBV5-4 and TRBJ1-2, with 7 bases lining up with TRBD1. CDR3 length: 14 residues. Germline CDR1 SGHNT, CDR2 YYREEE (reference sequence). The junction had 5 bases not matched to a gene; V was cut back by 3 bases and J by 3 bases. CDR3 coding DNA: TGTGCCAGCAGCTCCATAGGGGGCGACTATGGCTACACCTTC. Its translation is CASSSIGGDYGYTF.

V gene TRBV19 combines with J gene TRBJ1-5, with D maybe TRBD1 (6 bases). Germline V gene sequence: CDR1 LNHDA, CDR2 SQIVND (reference sequence). This CDR3 spans 16 amino acids. Trimming shortened V by 4 bases and J by 4 bases, and 17 bases separated the two germline ends. The CDR3 DNA sequence: TGTGCCAGTAGTACCCCCGCTGGACAGTCAAATCAGCCCCAGCATTTT. Its protein product is CASSTPAGQSNQPQHF.

The CDR3 nucleotides are TGTGCCACATCACGTGAGGAGAGCACTGAAGCTTTCTTT. Protein product: CATSREESTEAFF. This rearrangement joins TRBV10-3 to TRBJ1-1; no reliable D call. CDR1 is ENHRY, CDR2 SYGVKD, per germline. The CDR3 is made up of 13 amino acids. V lost 10 bases and J lost 4, with 16 bases in between.

The gene calls are TRBV6-5 and TRBJ2-3, with TRBD1 matching over 8 bases. The CDR3 consists of 13 residues. From germline, CDR1 is MNHEY and CDR2 SVGAGI. With V trimmed by 6 bases and J by 3 bases, 2 bases remained unmatched. The CDR3, as DNA: TGTGCCAGCAGGGACAGGGTAACAGATACGCAGTATTTT. It is translated as CASRDRVTDTQYF.